The clone carrying this T cell receptor (beta chain) was recorded many times. The data originate from a study of early T cells in non-severe SARS-CoV-2 infection. Across the whole study: Whole-blood bulk RNA, unsorted, was sequenced, and chains were unpaired.

Individual cDNA molecules carried attached unique molecular identifiers. TCRdb reprocessed the 5' RACE reads via MiXCR and lists one record per CDR3 protein. Among 20,000 to 30,000 distinct CDR3 sequences listed, 4% to 4.5% were seen once. CDR3 length: 13 amino acids. The V and J ends lost 5 bases and 3 bases respectively, with 7 bases between them. Germline V gives CDR1 SGHNT, CDR2 YENEEA. The receptor was derived from an adult who was a healthcare worker with PCR-confirmed SARS-CoV-2 infection or an uninfected control (not recorded which). Input material: whole blood. The chain employs TRBV11-3 and TRBJ2-2, with a tentative D call TRBD1 (6 bases). The CDR3 region has the DNA TGTGCCAGCAGCCGACAGGACACCGGGGAGCTGTTTTTT. Residues: CASSRQDTGELFF.